These 6 T cell receptor beta chains were all obtained from the same sample, sequenced in a study of shared clonotypes between healthy human individuals. Generated by immunoSEQ multiplex PCR, the TCRdb table keeps only in-frame clones and is missing some. The sample carries more than 1.2 million clones, around 98.5% recorded once. Sample: naive CD4+ T cells sorted from blood. Noted subset: CD45RA+ positively selected. These TCRs come from a man younger than 45 in good health.

The genes are TRBV30 and TRBJ1-1; D call uncertain. CDR3 length: 13 amino acids. Germline CDR1 and CDR2: GTSNPN and SVGIG (reference sequence). The ends were cut back, 0 bases at V and 14 bases at J, with 19 bases in the middle. CDR3 loop: CAWSVGVSAAVFF. The DNA of the CDR3 is TGTGCCTGGAGTGTAGGTGTATCGGCTGCTGTATTCTTT.

The chain combines TRBV5-1 with TRBJ2-5; perhaps TRBD2 as D (5 bases). Germline V lookup: CDR1 SGHRS, CDR2 YFSETQ. V dropped 2 bases and J dropped 4 bases, with 9 bases sitting between them. The CDR3 loop spans 13 amino acids. CDR3 region: CASSFRERETQYF. The DNA for the CDR3 is TGCGCCAGCAGCTTCCGGGAACGAGAGACCCAGTACTTC.

CDR3 residues: CASSLLGQDITEAFF. CDR3 nucleotides: TGTGCCAGCAGTTTATTAGGTCAGGACATCACTGAAGCTTTCTTT. The chain couples TRBV28 to TRBJ1-1; D might be TRBD1 (5 bases). Trimming cost V 1 base and J 4 bases, with 13 bases left between them. The CDR3 has 15 residues. The V gene's germline CDR1 is MDHEN and CDR2 SYDVKM.

This rearrangement joins TRBV7-9 to TRBJ2-5, with D possibly being TRBD2 (6 bases). The germline CDR1 and CDR2 sequences are SEHNR and FQNEAQ (reference sequence). Deletions cut 1 base from V and 2 bases from J, with 11 bases between. The CDR3 is 15 residues long. The CDR3 DNA reads TGTGCCAGCAGCTTAGTACCCAGCGGGCAAGAGACCCAGTACTTC. It specifies CASSLVPSGQETQYF.

The chain employs TRBV5-3 and TRBJ2-7; D call uncertain. TRBV5-3 is an ORF, and what it does is uncertain. Trimming shortened V by 3 bases and J by 2 bases, and 15 bases separated the two germline ends. This CDR3 is built from 15 residues. CDR3 DNA sequence: TGTGCCAGAAGCTATGACGGGCAGAGACCCTACGAGCAGTACTTC. This gives the protein CARSYDGQRPYEQYF.

The chain carries TRBV19 and TRBJ2-7, with 10 bases identical to TRBD1. V was clipped by 6 bases and J by 3 bases; unmatched bases: 5. The germline gives CDR1 LNHDA, CDR2 SQIVND (reference sequence). The CDR3 contains 14 residues. The CDR3 reads CASRGDRGIYEQYF. DNA of the CDR3: TGTGCCAGTAGGGGGGACAGGGGAATCTACGAGCAGTACTTC. The full variable domain, in which reference TRBV19 and TRBJ2-7 provide the parts outside the CDR3, is DGGITQSPKYLFRKEGQNVTLSCEQNLNHDAMYWYRQDPGQGLRLIYYSQIVNDFQKGDIAEGYSVSREKKESFPLTVTSAQKNPTAFYLCASRGDRGIYEQYFGPGTRLTVT.